The entry below gives a single T cell receptor (beta chain) sequence along with its context. The protocol was immunoSEQ multiplex PCR, while the TCRdb copy is restricted to in-frame clones and leaves out a portion. The table records roughly 450,000 clones, more than 65% of them present only once. The data were obtained in a study of shared clonotypes between healthy human individuals. The germline CDR1 and CDR2 sequences are SGHTA and FQGNSA. V lost 5 bases and J lost 1, with 12 bases in between. The CDR3 has 14 amino acids. The source material was PBMCs. The chain combines TRBV7-2 with TRBJ2-7; no clear D. The origin of this receptor is a woman between 35 and 50 years old in good health. Some clones in this sample may be carry-over from other donors' samples. CDR3 region: CASSPHSTSYEQYF. The CDR3 coding sequence is TGTGCCAGCAGCCCCCACTCGACATCCTACGAGCAGTACTTC.